This T cell receptor (beta chain) originates from a study of blood T cell repertoires in COVID-19. Study-wide background: Acute and convalescent COVID-19 samples came from the United States, Italy and Spain.

Per germline, CDR1 MNHEY and CDR2 SMNVEV (reference sequence). V lost 5 bases and J lost 0, with 15 bases in between. The CDR3 totals 16 residues. Per the original methods: Quantification of nucleated cells was approximated via reference gene primer amplification. Sequenced by immunoSEQ multiplex PCR; TCRdb stores in-frame clones only, minus some. D and trimming come from the DNA, and the V and J calls and clone size come from that table. Of about 73,000 clones listed, roughly 87% are singletons. This receptor was taken from a man of 80 years or more with acute or convalescent COVID-19. The chain uses TRBV27 and TRBJ2-3, with D possibly being TRBD2 (6 bases). Specimen: peripheral blood. CDR3 loop: CASSPTLGLSTDTQYF. In DNA form, the CDR3 reads TGTGCCAGCAGTCCGACCCTCGGACTAAGCACAGATACGCAGTATTTT.